This passage covers 30 T cell receptor beta chains from one sample sequenced in a study of control samples from healthy donors and cancer patients. Assay: immunoSEQ multiplex PCR; the TCRdb copy retains only in-frame clones and omits some. Here the sample spans 100,000 to 150,000 clones, roughly 92% being singletons. Sequenced sample: blood. These receptors originate from a man in his late teens or twenties in good health.

This clone was detected only once. The chain is built from TRBV5-1 and TRBJ1-2, with D perhaps matching TRBD1 (6 bases). CDR1 is SGHRS, CDR2 YFSETQ, per germline. The V end was cut by 3 bases, the J end by 6 bases, with 15 bases between. This CDR3 has 14 residues. The CDR3 region is CASSYAQGSDGYTF. CDR3 sequence (DNA): TGCGCCAGCAGCTACGCACAGGGCTCTGATGGCTACACCTTC.

The chain is built from TRBV5-1 and TRBJ2-7, with 7 bases lining up with TRBD1. V trimming: 4 bases; J trimming: 7 bases; junction bases outside the gene matches: 8. Germline lookup yields CDR1 SGHRS and CDR2 YFSETQ. The CDR3 is made up of 13 amino acids. CDR3 in amino acids: CASSTRDRREQYF. As DNA, the CDR3 is TGCGCCAGCAGCACAAGGGACAGACGGGAGCAGTACTTC.

The chain links TRBV5-1 to TRBJ2-3, with 8 nucleotides matching TRBD1. The CDR3 is made up of 14 amino acids. Germline V gene data show CDR1 as SGHRS and CDR2 as YFSETQ. V shed 5 bases and J 4 bases; nucleotides not matched to a gene: 6. The CDR3 sequence is CASSQGAFSDTQYF. The CDR3 DNA reads TGCGCCAGCAGTCAGGGGGCCTTCTCAGATACGCAGTATTTT. Supplemented by reference TRBV5-1 and TRBJ2-3, the full variable domain reads KAGVTQTPRYLIKTRGQQVTLSCSPISGHRSVSWYQQTPGQGLQFLFEYFSETQRNKGNFPGRFSGRQFSNSRSEMNVSTLELGDSALYLCASSQGAFSDTQYFGPGTRLTVL.

In its sample, this clone was seen many times. The V and J genes are TRBV6-5 and TRBJ1-5; D gene unclear. The CDR3 has 14 residues. Germline V gives CDR1 MNHEY, CDR2 SVGAGI. The V end lost 4 bases, the J end lost 0 bases, and 7 bases lay between the germline ends. CDR3 DNA sequence: TGTGCCAGCAGTTCAGAATATAGCAATCAGCCCCAGCATTTT. Protein product: CASSSEYSNQPQHF.

The chain links TRBV7-9 to TRBJ1-2, with unresolved D. Germline V lookup: CDR1 SEHNR, CDR2 FQNEAQ (reference sequence). This CDR3 spans 14 amino acids. The V end lost 7 bases, the J end lost 4 bases, and 16 bases lay between the germline ends. This CDR3 is CASTPQTTVYGYTF. In DNA, the CDR3 is TGTGCCAGCACCCCTCAGACCACAGTCTATGGCTACACCTTC.

This clone was seen only a few times. The V gene is TRBV7-9, the J gene TRBJ1-2; D is perhaps TRBD1 (5 bases). Per the germline V gene, CDR1 is SEHNR and CDR2 is FQNEAQ (reference sequence). V dropped 7 bases and J dropped 4 bases, with 19 bases sitting between them. This CDR3 comprises 15 residues. CDR3 bases: TGTGCCAGCACCCGTCAGGGTAGGCGGCCCTATGGCTACACCTTC. Translating gives CASTRQGRRPYGYTF.

The chain recombines TRBV11-2 with TRBJ1-2; maybe TRBD1 (6 bases). Germline values: CDR1 SGHAT, CDR2 FQNNGV. Trimming shortened V by 7 bases and J by 5 bases, and 20 bases separated the two germline ends. This CDR3 has 15 residues. The chain's CDR3 is CASNRIRDMDYGYTF. CDR3 nucleotides: TGTGCCAGCAATCGAATACGGGACATGGATTATGGCTACACCTTC.

This chain uses TRBV6-6 with TRBJ1-1; 7 nucleotides line up with TRBD1. Trimming cost V 2 bases and J 5 bases; bases outside gene matches: 8. Germline V gene sequence: CDR1 MNHNY, CDR2 SVGAGI (reference sequence). The CDR3 covers 15 residues. CDR3 bases: TGTGCCAGCAGTTACCAACCACAGGGGCGGACTGAAGCTTTCTTT. Residues: CASSYQPQGRTEAFF.

The chain uses TRBV7-2 and TRBJ2-3; D remains ambiguous. This CDR3 region has 13 residues. Germline lookup yields CDR1 SGHTA and CDR2 FQGNSA. V was shortened by 3 bases and J by 5 bases, with 9 bases between the two germline ends. The CDR3 coding sequence is TGTGCCAGCAGCTTCGCCGGGCGAGATACGCAGTATTTT. This translates into CASSFAGRDTQYF. The full variable domain, its missing parts supplied by reference TRBV7-2 and TRBJ2-3, is GAGVSQSPSNKVTEKGKDVELRCDPISGHTALYWYRQSLGQGLEFLIYFQGNSAPDKSGLPSDRFSAERTGGSVSTLTIQRTQQEDSAVYLCASSFAGRDTQYFGPGTRLTVL.

The chain has TRBV27 and TRBJ1-4; the D is unclear. V lost 8 bases and J lost 5, with 27 bases in between. The CDR3 totals 18 residues. Germline CDR1 and CDR2: MNHEY and SMNVEV (reference sequence). The CDR3 region has the DNA TGTGCCAGCCCGACGAGGCGGCGGTTCACCTACCTGAATGAAAAACTGTTTTTT. It specifies CASPTRRRFTYLNEKLFF.

V usage is TRBV11-3 and J usage is TRBJ2-1, with 10 nucleotides matching TRBD2. The germline gives CDR1 SGHNT, CDR2 YENEEA. With 1 base clipped from V and 12 bases from J, the junction kept 6 bases outside the gene matches. The CDR3 has 14 amino acids. In DNA form, the CDR3 reads TGTGCCAGCAGCTTAGGACAGCGGGGGGGAGGGCAGTTCTTC. Its translation is CASSLGQRGGGQFF.

The chain's CDR3 is CASTPAGPREEKLFF. CDR3 coding DNA: TGTGCCAGCACCCCAGCGGGTCCCCGAGAAGAAAAACTGTTTTTT. The gene calls are TRBV6-5 and TRBJ1-4, with D hard to call. The length of the CDR3 is 15 residues. V gave up 7 bases and J gave up 8 bases, with 20 bases separating them. Germline CDR1 reads MNHEY; CDR2 reads SVGAGI.

The V call is TRBV7-9, the J call TRBJ1-1; 8 bases fit TRBD1. CDR3 length equals 13 residues. The junction had 6 bases not matched to a gene; V was cut back by 5 bases and J by 7 bases. Germline loops: CDR1 SEHNR, CDR2 FQNEAQ (reference sequence). In DNA, the CDR3 is TGTGCCAGCAGCCCCAGGGGGCCAGTTGAAGCTTTCTTT. This encodes CASSPRGPVEAFF.

This clone has a handful of counts. V is TRBV10-3 and J is TRBJ1-5, with D perhaps matching TRBD1 (6 bases). CDR1 is ENHRY, CDR2 SYGVKD, per germline. Trimming removed 6 bases from V and 4 bases from J, with 7 bases in between. The CDR3 consists of 12 residues. The CDR3 here is CAIRDSNQPQHF. The DNA of the CDR3 is TGTGCCATCAGGGACAGTAATCAGCCCCAGCATTTT.

The chain has TRBV7-9 and TRBJ1-2; D is possibly TRBD1 (5 bases). The germline CDR1 and CDR2 sequences are SEHNR and FQNEAQ (reference sequence). The CDR3 has 14 amino acids. The germline V and J ends were trimmed by 2 bases and 4 bases, with 11 bases remaining between them. The CDR3, as DNA: TGTGCCAGCAGCTTAAATCAAGGGGCCTATGGCTACACCTTC. Its translation is CASSLNQGAYGYTF.

The sample holds one count of this clone. V usage is TRBV19 and J usage is TRBJ1-2; D perhaps matches TRBD1 (5 bases). Germline V gene data show CDR1 as LNHDA and CDR2 as SQIVND (reference sequence). This CDR3 region has 16 residues. The ends were cut back, 5 bases at V and 2 bases at J, with 18 bases in the middle. The CDR3 DNA follows: TGTGCCAGTAGTCCCATGGGGCAGATGAAAAACTATGGCTACACCTTC. This gives the protein CASSPMGQMKNYGYTF.

The table lists this clone with a few counts. The germline gene is not matched at one end of the junction; a read error may be the cause. The chain has TRBV18 and TRBJ2-2, with D maybe TRBD2 (6 bases). This CDR3 has 17 residues. Germline values: CDR1 KGHSH, CDR2 LQKENI. The CDR3 sequence: CASSPPGGGKNAGELFF. As DNA, the CDR3 is TGTGCCAGCTCACCACCGGGAGGTGGGAAGAACGCCGGGGAGCTGTTTTTT.

This sequence joins TRBV10-3 and TRBJ2-7; no clear D gene. The V and J ends lost 8 bases and 3 bases respectively, with 20 bases between them. The CDR3 covers 15 residues. Germline-derived CDR1 and CDR2 are ENHRY and SYGVKD. CDR3 amino acids: CAIPPPGSPFYEQYF. Here the CDR3 DNA reads TGTGCCATCCCCCCACCAGGTAGCCCCTTCTACGAGCAGTACTTC.

CDR3 residues: CASSYAGEHTGELFF. CDR3 coding DNA: TGTGCCAGCAGTTACGCTGGGGAGCACACCGGGGAGCTGTTTTTT. The chain combines TRBV6-5 with TRBJ2-2; a possible D gene is TRBD2 (5 bases). Germline V gene lookup returns CDR1 MNHEY and CDR2 SVGAGI. V shed 2 bases and J shed 3 bases, with 10 bases lying between them. The CDR3 has 15 amino acids.

The chain combines TRBV7-9 with TRBJ2-5; 7 bases are a match to TRBD1. This CDR3 is 16 amino acids long. V was clipped by 1 base and J by 3 bases; unmatched bases: 8. Germline V lookup: CDR1 SEHNR, CDR2 FQNEAQ (reference sequence). The CDR3 protein is CASSLGAGTAKETQYF. CDR3 bases: TGTGCCAGCAGCTTAGGGGCCGGGACAGCTAAAGAGACCCAGTACTTC. Full variable domain (remainder filled in from reference TRBV7-9 and TRBJ2-5): DTGVSQNPRHKITKRGQNVTFRCDPISEHNRLYWYRQTLGQGPEFLTYFQNEAQLEKSRLLSDRFSAERPKGSFSTLEIQRTEQGDSAMYLCASSLGAGTAKETQYFGPGTRLLVL.

V and J are TRBV5-1 and TRBJ2-1; 9 bases match TRBD1. V lost 4 bases, J lost 1 base, and 6 bases stayed unmatched. CDR1 is SGHRS, CDR2 YFSETQ, per germline. This CDR3 spans 16 amino acids. The CDR3 reads CASSDPGQGSYNEQFF. CDR3 nucleotides: TGCGCCAGCAGCGATCCGGGACAGGGTTCCTACAATGAGCAGTTCTTC.

The chain couples TRBV25-1 to TRBJ2-1; no clear D. Germline CDR1 reads MGHDK; CDR2 reads SYGVNS. The CDR3 has 12 residues. Trimming left V 5 bases short and J 8 bases short, with 10 bases between. The CDR3 loop reads CASSMKTYEQFF. DNA of the CDR3: TGTGCCAGCAGTATGAAGACATATGAGCAGTTCTTC.

The J gene is TRBJ1-1, the V gene TRBV4-1; D is ambiguous. CDR1 is MGHRA, CDR2 YSYEKL, per germline. This CDR3 is 13 amino acids long. Trimming removed 1 base at V and 6 bases at J, with 9 bases between. The CDR3 protein is CASSQVPHAEAFF. As DNA, the CDR3 is TGCGCCAGCAGCCAAGTCCCCCACGCTGAAGCTTTCTTT.

This chain links TRBV7-6 with TRBJ1-1, with D hard to call. V gave up 1 base and J gave up 0 bases, with 3 bases separating them. The CDR3 runs 13 residues. Per germline, CDR1 SGHVS and CDR2 FNYEAQ. The CDR3 DNA reads TGTGCCAGCAGCTTAGAGATGAACACTGAAGCTTTCTTT. Amino acid sequence: CASSLEMNTEAFF.

V and J are TRBV3-1 (or the pseudogene TRBV3-2) and TRBJ2-3; D remains unclear. Germline loops: CDR1 LGHDT, CDR2 YNNKEL (reference sequence). V dropped 0 bases and J dropped 8 bases, with 12 bases sitting between them. This CDR3 comprises 14 residues. The CDR3: CASSQDLGLVTQYF. Written as DNA, the CDR3 is TGTGCCAGCAGCCAAGATCTGGGCCTAGTTACGCAGTATTTT.

The chain combines TRBV19 with TRBJ2-2; D not resolved. Looked up from germline, CDR1 is LNHDA and CDR2 is SQIVND (reference sequence). This CDR3 comprises 14 residues. V gave up 9 bases and J gave up 0 bases, with 11 bases separating them. The DNA of the CDR3 is TGTGCCAGCGTAGCCGTCGCGAACACCGGGGAGCTGTTTTTT. Translation gives CASVAVANTGELFF.

The chain combines TRBV2 with TRBJ2-2, with D perhaps TRBD2 (5 bases). The CDR3 runs 14 residues. The V gene's germline CDR1 is SNHLY and CDR2 FYNNEI. The V gene lost 4 bases and the J gene lost 0 bases, with 6 bases spanning the gap. CDR3 sequence reads: CASSGSANTGELFF. The CDR3 DNA reads TGTGCCAGCAGTGGTAGCGCGAACACCGGGGAGCTGTTTTTT.

This clone showed up just once. The chain joins TRBV7-9 to TRBJ2-2; 8 nucleotides match TRBD2. Germline CDR1 and CDR2: SEHNR and FQNEAQ (reference sequence). V gave up 4 bases and J gave up 5 bases; unmatched junction bases: 6. This CDR3 is built from 15 residues. CDR3 region: CASSSGLAVTGELFF. The CDR3 DNA is TGTGCCAGCAGCTCCGGACTAGCCGTTACCGGGGAGCTGTTTTTT.

DNA for the CDR3: TGTGCCAGCAGCAGTAGCGGGGGGGTAGGGGATGAGCAGTTCTTC. Amino acids: CASSSSGGVGDEQFF. V is TRBV6-5 and J is TRBJ2-1; 11 nucleotides align to TRBD2. The length of the CDR3 is 15 residues. The trim removed 6 bases at V and 8 bases at J, leaving 9 bases unmatched. Germline loops: CDR1 MNHEY, CDR2 SVGAGI.

The chain has TRBV5-1 and TRBJ1-1; D not certain. The CDR3 is 15 residues long. Trimming shortened V by 0 bases and J by 5 bases, and 14 bases separated the two germline ends. Germline loops: CDR1 SGHRS, CDR2 YFSETQ. The CDR3 nucleotides are TGCGCCAGCAGCTTGGTTCCGGACGCGGGGACTGAAGCTTTCTTT. Translation gives CASSLVPDAGTEAFF.